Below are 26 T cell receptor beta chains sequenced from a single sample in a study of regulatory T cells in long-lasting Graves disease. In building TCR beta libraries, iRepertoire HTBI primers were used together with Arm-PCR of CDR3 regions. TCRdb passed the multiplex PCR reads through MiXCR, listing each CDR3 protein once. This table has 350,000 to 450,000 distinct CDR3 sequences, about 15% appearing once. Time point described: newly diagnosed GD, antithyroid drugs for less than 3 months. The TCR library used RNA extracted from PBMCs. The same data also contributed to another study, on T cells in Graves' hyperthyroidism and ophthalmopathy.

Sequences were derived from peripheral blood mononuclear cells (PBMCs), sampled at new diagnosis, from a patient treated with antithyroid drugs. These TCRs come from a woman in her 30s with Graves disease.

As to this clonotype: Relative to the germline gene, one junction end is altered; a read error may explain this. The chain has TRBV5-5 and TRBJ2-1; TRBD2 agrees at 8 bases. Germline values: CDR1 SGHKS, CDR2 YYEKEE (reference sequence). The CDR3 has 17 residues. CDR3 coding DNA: TGTGCCAGCAGCTTGGGAGGCGGGGGGTTTTCCTGCAATGAGCAGTTCTTC. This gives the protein CASSLGGGGFSCNEQFF.

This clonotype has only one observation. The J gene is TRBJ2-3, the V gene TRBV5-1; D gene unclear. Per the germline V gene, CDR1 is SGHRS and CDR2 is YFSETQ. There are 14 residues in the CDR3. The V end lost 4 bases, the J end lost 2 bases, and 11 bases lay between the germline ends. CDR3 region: CASSEPRPTDTQYF. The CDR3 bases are TGCGCCAGCAGCGAGCCCAGACCCACAGATACGCAGTATTTT.

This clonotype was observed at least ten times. CDR3 coding DNA: TGTGCCAGCAGCTCCCCGACAGGGGCTGACACCACTGAAGCTTTCTTT. As protein: CASSSPTGADTTEAFF. The chain joins TRBV7-8 to TRBJ1-1; TRBD1 matches at 8 bases. Unmatched junction bases numbered 11, after V lost 4 bases and J lost 4 bases. Germline lookup yields CDR1 SGHVS and CDR2 FQNEAQ. The CDR3 spans 16 residues.

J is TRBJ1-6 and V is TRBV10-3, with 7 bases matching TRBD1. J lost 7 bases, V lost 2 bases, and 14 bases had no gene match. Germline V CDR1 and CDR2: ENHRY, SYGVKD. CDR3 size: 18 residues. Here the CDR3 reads CAISETHSDRVFNSPLHF. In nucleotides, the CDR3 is TGTGCCATCAGTGAGACCCACTCTGACAGGGTATTCAATTCACCCCTCCACTTT.

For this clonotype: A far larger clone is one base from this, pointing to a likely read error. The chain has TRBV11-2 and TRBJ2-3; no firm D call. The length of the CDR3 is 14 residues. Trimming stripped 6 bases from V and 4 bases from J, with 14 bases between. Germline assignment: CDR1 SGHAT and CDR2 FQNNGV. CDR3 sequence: CASRQETAPDTQYF. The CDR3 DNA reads TGTGCCAGCAGGCAGGAAACAGCCCCAGATACGCAGTATTTT. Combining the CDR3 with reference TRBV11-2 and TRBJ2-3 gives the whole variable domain EAGVAQSPRYKIIEKRQSVAFWCNPISGHATLYWYQQILGQGPKLLIQFQNNGVVDDSQLPKDRFSAERLKGVDSTLKIQPAKLEDSAVYLCASRQETAPDTQYFGPGTRLTVL.

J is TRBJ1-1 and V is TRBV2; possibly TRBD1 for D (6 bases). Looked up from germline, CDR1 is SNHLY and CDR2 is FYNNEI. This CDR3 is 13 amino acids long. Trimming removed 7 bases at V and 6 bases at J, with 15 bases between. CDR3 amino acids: CASMDRMGAEAFF. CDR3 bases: TGTGCCAGCATGGACAGAATGGGAGCTGAAGCTTTCTTT.

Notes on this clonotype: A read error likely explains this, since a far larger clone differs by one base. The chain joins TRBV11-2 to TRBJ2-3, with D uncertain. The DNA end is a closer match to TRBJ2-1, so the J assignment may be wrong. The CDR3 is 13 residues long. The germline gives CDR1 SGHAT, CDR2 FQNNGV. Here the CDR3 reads CASSLGSSYEQFF. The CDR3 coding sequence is TGTGCCAGCAGCTTAGGGAGCTCCTACGAGCAGTTCTTC.

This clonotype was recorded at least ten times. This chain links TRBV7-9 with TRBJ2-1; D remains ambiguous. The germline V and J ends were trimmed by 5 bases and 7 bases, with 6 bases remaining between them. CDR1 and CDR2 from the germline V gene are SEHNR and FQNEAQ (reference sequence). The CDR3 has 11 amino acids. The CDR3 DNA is TGTGCCAGCAGCACCCAGAATGAGCAGTTCTTC. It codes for CASSTQNEQFF.

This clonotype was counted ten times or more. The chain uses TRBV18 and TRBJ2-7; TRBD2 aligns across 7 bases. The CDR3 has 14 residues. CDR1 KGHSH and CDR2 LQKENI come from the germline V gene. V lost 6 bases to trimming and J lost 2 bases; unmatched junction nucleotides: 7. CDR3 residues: CASSPGGPPYEQYF. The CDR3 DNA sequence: TGTGCCAGCTCCCCGGGGGGTCCCCCCTACGAGCAGTACTTC.

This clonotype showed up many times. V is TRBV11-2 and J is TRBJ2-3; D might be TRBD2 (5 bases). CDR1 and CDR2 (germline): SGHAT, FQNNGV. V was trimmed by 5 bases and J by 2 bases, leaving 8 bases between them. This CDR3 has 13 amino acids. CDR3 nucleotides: TGTGCCAGCAGCAACCTAGCCACAGATACGCAGTATTTT. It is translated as CASSNLATDTQYF.

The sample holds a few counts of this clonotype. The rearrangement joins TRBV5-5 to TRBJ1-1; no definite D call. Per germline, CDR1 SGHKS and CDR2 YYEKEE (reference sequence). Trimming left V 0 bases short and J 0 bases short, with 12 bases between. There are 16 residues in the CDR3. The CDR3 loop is CASSLDKSVMNTEAFF. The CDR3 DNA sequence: TGTGCCAGCAGCTTGGACAAAAGCGTAATGAACACTGAAGCTTTCTTT.

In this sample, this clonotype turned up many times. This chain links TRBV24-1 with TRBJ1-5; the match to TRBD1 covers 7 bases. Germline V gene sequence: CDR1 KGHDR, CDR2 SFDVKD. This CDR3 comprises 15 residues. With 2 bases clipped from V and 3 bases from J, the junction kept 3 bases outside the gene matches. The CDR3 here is CATSDSGQPNQPQHF. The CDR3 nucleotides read TGTGCCACCAGTGATTCGGGACAGCCCAATCAGCCCCAGCATTTT.

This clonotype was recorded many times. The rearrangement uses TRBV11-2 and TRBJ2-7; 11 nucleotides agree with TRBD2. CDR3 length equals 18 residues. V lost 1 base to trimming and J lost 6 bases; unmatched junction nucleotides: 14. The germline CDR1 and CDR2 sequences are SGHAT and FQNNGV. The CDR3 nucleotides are TGTGCCAGCAGCTTAGTAACAACTAGCGGGAGTTTTAAGATCGAGCAGTACTTC. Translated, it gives CASSLVTTSGSFKIEQYF.

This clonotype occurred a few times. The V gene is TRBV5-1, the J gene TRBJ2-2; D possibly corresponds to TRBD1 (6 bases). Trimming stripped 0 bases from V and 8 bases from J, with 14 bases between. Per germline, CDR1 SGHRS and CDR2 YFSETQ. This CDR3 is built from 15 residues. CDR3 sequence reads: CASSLVLTGAGELFF. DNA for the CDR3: TGCGCCAGCAGCTTGGTCCTGACAGGAGCAGGGGAGCTGTTTTTT.

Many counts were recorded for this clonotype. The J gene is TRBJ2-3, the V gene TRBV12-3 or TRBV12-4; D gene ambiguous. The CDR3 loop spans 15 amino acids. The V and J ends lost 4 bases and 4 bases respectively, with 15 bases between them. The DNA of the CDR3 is TGTGCCAGCAGTTCCCTAATGGCCCGGGCAGATACGCAGTATTTT. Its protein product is CASSSLMARADTQYF.

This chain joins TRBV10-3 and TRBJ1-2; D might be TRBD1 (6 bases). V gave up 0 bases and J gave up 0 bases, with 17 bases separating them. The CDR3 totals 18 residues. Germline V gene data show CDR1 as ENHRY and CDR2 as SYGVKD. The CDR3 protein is CAISESQDSLESNYGYTF. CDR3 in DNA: TGTGCCATCAGTGAGTCGCAGGACAGCCTAGAATCTAACTATGGCTACACCTTC.

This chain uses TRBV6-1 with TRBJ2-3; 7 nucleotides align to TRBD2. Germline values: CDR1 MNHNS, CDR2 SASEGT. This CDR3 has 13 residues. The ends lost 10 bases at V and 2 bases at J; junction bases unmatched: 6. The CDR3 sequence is CAIFRLATDTQYF. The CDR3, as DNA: TGTGCCATCTTCCGACTAGCCACAGATACGCAGTATTTT.

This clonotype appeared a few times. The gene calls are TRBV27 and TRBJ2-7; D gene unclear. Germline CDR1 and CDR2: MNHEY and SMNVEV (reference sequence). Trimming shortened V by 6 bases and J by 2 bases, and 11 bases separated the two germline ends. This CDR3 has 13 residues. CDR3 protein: CASSSKAAYEQYF. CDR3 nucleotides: TGTGCCAGCAGCTCCAAGGCGGCCTACGAGCAGTACTTC.

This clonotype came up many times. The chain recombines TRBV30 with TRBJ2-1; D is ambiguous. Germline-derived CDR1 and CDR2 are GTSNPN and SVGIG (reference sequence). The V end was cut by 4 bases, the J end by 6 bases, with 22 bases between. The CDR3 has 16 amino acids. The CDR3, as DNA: TGTGCCTGGATACCCCCCTCAAGGCCCCTCCTCAATGAGCAGTTCTTC. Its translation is CAWIPPSRPLLNEQFF.

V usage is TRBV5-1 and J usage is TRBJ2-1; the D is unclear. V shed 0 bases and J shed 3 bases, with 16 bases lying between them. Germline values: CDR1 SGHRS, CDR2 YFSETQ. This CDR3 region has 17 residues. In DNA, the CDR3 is TGCGCCAGCAGCTTGGAAGACGGCGGACCAAACTACAATGAGCAGTTCTTC. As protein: CASSLEDGGPNYNEQFF.

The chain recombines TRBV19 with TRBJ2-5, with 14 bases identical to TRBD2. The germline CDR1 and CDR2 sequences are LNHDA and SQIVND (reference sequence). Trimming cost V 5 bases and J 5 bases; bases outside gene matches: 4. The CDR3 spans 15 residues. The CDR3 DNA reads TGTGCCAGTAGTTCGGGACTAGCGGGAGCGGAGACCCAGTACTTC. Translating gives CASSSGLAGAETQYF.

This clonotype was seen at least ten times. CDR3 nucleotides: TGTGCCAGCAACCCTAGCTGGGGCACAGATACGCAGTATTTT. The encoded protein is CASNPSWGTDTQYF. The chain carries TRBV6-1 and TRBJ2-3; TRBD2 might be the D (5 bases). CDR1 and CDR2 from the germline V gene are MNHNS and SASEGT. Trimming shortened V by 7 bases and J by 1 base, and 12 bases separated the two germline ends. This CDR3 contains 14 residues.

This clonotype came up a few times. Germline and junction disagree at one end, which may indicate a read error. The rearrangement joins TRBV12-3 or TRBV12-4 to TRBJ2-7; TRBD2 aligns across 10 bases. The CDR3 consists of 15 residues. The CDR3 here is CASSFEASGSYEQHF. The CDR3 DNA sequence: TGTGCCAGCAGTTTTGAGGCTAGCGGGAGCTACGAGCAGCACTTC.

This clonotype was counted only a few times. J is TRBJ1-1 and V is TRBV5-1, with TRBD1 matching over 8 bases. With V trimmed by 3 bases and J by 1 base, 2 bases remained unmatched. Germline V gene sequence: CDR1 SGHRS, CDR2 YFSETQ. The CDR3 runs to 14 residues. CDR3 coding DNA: TGCGCCAGCAGCTACGACAGGGGGAACACTGAAGCTTTCTTT. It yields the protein CASSYDRGNTEAFF. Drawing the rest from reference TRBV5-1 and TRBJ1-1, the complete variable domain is KAGVTQTPRYLIKTRGQQVTLSCSPISGHRSVSWYQQTPGQGLQFLFEYFSETQRNKGNFPGRFSGRQFSNSRSEMNVSTLELGDSALYLCASSYDRGNTEAFFGQGTRLTVV.

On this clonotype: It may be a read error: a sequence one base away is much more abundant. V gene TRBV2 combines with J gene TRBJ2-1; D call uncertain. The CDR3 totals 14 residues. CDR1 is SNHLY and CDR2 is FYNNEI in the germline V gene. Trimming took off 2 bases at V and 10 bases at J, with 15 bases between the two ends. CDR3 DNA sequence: TGTGCCAGCAGTGAATCAGAACGGGTTTACGAGCAGTTCTTC. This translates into CASSESERVYEQFF. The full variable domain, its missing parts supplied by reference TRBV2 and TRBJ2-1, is EPEVTQTPSHQVTQMGQEVILRCVPISNHLYFYWYRQILGQKVEFLVSFYNNEISEKSEIFDDQFSVERPDGSNFTLKIRSTKLEDSAMYFCASSESERVYEQFFGPGTRLTVL.

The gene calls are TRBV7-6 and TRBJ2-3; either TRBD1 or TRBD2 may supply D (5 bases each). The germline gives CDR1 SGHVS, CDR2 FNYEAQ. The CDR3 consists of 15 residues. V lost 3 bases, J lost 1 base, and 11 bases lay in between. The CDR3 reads CASSFERDRTDTQYF. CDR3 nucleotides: TGTGCCAGCAGCTTTGAACGGGACCGCACAGATACGCAGTATTTT.